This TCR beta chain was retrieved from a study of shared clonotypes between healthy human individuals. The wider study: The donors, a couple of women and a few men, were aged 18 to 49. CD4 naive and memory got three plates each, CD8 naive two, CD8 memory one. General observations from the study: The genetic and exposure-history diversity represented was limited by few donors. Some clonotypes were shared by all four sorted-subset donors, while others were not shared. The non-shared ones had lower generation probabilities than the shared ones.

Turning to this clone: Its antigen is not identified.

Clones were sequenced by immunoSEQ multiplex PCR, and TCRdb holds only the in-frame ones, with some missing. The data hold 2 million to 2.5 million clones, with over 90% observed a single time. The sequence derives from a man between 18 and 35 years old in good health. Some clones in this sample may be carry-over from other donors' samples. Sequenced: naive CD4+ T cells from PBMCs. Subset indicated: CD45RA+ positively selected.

The CDR3 loop reads CASRPPGTPYSNQPQHF. The DNA for the CDR3 is TGTGCCAGCAGACCCCCTGGGACACCCTATAGCAATCAGCCCCAGCATTTT. The V gene is TRBV27, the J gene TRBJ1-5, with D possibly TRBD1 on 6 matching bases. Trimming took off 6 bases at V and 0 bases at J, with 18 bases between the two ends. CDR1 is MNHEY, CDR2 SMNVEV, per germline (reference sequence). This CDR3 is built from 17 residues.